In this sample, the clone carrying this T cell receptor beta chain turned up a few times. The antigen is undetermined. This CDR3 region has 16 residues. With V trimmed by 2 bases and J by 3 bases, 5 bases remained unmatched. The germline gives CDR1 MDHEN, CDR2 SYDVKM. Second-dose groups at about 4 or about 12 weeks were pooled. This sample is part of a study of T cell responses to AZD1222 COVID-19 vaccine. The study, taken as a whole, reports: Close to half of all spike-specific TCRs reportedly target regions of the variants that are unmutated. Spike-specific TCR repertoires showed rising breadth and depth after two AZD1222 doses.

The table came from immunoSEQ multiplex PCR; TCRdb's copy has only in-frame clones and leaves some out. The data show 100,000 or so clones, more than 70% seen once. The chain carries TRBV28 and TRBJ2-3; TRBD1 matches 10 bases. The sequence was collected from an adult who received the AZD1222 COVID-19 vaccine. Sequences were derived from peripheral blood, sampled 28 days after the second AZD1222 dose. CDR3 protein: CASSLPTGGSTDTQYF. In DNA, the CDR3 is TGTGCCAGCAGTTTACCGACAGGGGGCTCGACAGATACGCAGTATTTT.